One sample yielded the 3 T cell receptor beta chains listed below, sequenced in a study of T cell responses to AZD1222 COVID-19 vaccine. Here immunoSEQ multiplex PCR was the method, and the copy in TCRdb shows in-frame clones only, minus some. This sample yields around 150,000 clones, of which about 90% are seen a single time; approximately 5% belongs to the top ten. The sequenced sample was peripheral blood, obtained on day 0 of AZD1222 vaccination. These TCRs come from an adult in good health.

The chain links TRBV28 to TRBJ1-1, with D uncertain. V was pared by 3 bases and J by 3 bases, with 5 bases between. Germline-derived CDR1 and CDR2 are MDHEN and SYDVKM. The CDR3 extends over 12 amino acids. CDR3 sequence (DNA): TGTGCCAGCAGTTTGACCCACACTGAAGCTTTCTTT. Translated, it gives CASSLTHTEAFF.

V is TRBV9 and J is TRBJ2-1; 9 positions match TRBD2. The CDR3 has 17 amino acids. Per the germline V gene, CDR1 is SGDLS and CDR2 is YYNGEE. The V segment lost 2 bases and the J segment 5 bases; nucleotides outside the gene matches: 11. CDR3 coding DNA: TGTGCCAGCAGCGTTAATAGCGGGAGATCGAAAAACAATGAGCAGTTCTTC. Its protein is CASSVNSGRSKNNEQFF. The full variable domain, its missing parts supplied by reference TRBV9 and TRBJ2-1, is DSGVTQTPKHLITATGQRVTLRCSPRSGDLSVYWYQQSLDQGLQFLIQYYNGEERAKGNILERFSAQQFPDLHSELNLSSLELGDSALYFCASSVNSGRSKNNEQFFGPGTRLTVL.

The chain is built from TRBV28 and TRBJ1-5; no clear D. V was clipped by 8 bases and J by 0 bases, with 5 bases between them. In germline, CDR1 is MDHEN, CDR2 SYDVKM. The CDR3 covers 12 residues. Written as DNA, the CDR3 is TGTGCCAGCTTTTATAGCAATCAGCCCCAGCATTTT. It translates to CASFYSNQPQHF.